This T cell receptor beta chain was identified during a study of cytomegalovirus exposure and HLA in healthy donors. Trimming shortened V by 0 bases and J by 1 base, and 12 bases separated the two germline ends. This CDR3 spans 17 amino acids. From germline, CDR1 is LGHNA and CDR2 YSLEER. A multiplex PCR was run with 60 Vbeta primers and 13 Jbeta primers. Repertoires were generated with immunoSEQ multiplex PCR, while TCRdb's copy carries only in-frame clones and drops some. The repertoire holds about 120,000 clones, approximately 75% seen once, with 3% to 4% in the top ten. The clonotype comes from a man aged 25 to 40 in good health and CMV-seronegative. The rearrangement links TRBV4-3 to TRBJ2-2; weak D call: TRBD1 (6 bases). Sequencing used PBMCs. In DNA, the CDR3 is TGCGCCAGCAGCCAAGAGTACAGGGTCCTGAACACCGGGGAGCTGTTTTTT. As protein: CASSQEYRVLNTGELFF.